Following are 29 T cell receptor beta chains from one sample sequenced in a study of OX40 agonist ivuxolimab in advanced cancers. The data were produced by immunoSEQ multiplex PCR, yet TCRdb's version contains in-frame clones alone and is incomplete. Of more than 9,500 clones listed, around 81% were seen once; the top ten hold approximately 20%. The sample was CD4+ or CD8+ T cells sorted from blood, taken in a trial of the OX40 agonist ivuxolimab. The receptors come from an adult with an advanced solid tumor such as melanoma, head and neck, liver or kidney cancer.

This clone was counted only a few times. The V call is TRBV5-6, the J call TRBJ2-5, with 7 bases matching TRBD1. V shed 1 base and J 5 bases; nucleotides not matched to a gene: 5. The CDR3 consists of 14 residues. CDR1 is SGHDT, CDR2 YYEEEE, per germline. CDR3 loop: CASSLTGARETQYF. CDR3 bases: TGTGCCAGCAGCTTGACAGGGGCGAGGGAGACCCAGTACTTC.

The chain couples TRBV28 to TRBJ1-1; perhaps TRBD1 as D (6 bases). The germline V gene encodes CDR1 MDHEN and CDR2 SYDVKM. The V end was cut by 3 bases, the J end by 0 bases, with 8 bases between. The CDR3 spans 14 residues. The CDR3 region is CASSFGQLNTEAFF. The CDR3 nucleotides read TGTGCCAGCAGTTTCGGACAGTTGAACACTGAAGCTTTCTTT.

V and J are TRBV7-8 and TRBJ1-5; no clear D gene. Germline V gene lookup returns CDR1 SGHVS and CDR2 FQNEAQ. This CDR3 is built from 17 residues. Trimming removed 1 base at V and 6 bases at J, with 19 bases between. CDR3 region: CASSLGVPDIASQPQHF. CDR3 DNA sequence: TGTGCCAGCAGCTTAGGGGTCCCCGACATAGCAAGTCAGCCCCAGCATTTT.

The CDR3 sequence: CASSLDGLAGVSDEQFF. The CDR3 region has the DNA TGTGCCAGCAGCTTAGACGGCCTAGCGGGAGTATCGGATGAGCAGTTCTTC. The J gene is TRBJ2-1, the V gene TRBV11-2, with 10 nucleotides matching TRBD2. CDR1 SGHAT and CDR2 FQNNGV come from the germline V gene. This CDR3 is built from 17 residues. Germline trimming cut 0 bases from V and 8 bases from J; bases unmatched to any gene: 10.

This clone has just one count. In DNA form, the CDR3 reads TGTGCCAGCAGCGGAACTAGCGGGAGTCTAGACACAGATACGCAGTATTTT. It is translated as CASSGTSGSLDTDTQYF. The chain combines TRBV5-4 with TRBJ2-3; 11 bases align to TRBD2. Germline values: CDR1 SGHNT, CDR2 YYREEE (reference sequence). The J segment lost 2 bases and the V segment lost 4 bases, leaving 9 bases of the junction unmatched. The CDR3 spans 17 residues.

The CDR3 protein is CASSLPPLRQGWTNEKLFF. The CDR3 nucleotides are TGTGCCAGCAGCCTCCCCCCCCTTAGACAGGGTTGGACTAATGAAAAACTGTTTTTT. The chain is built from TRBV27 and TRBJ1-4; TRBD1 agrees at 7 bases. This CDR3 region has 19 residues. CDR1 is MNHEY, CDR2 SMNVEV, per germline (reference sequence). The V and J ends lost 6 bases and 2 bases, in that order; junction bases with no gene match: 18.

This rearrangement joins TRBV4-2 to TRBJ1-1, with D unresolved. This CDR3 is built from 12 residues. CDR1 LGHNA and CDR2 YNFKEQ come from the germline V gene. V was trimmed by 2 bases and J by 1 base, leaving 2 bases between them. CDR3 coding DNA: TGTGCCAGCAGCCAATCGAACACTGAAGCTTTCTTT. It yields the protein CASSQSNTEAFF.

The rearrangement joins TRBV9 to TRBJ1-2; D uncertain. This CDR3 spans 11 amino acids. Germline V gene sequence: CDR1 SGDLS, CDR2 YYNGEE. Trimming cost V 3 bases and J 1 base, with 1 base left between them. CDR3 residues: CASSDNYGYTF. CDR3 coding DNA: TGTGCCAGCAGCGATAACTATGGCTACACCTTC.

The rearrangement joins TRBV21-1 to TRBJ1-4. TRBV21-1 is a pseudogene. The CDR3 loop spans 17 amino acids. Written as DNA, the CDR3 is TGTGCCAGCAGAGGCCATAGGGAAGGTGCGACTAATGAAAAACTGTTTTTT. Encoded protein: CASRGHREGATNEKLFF.

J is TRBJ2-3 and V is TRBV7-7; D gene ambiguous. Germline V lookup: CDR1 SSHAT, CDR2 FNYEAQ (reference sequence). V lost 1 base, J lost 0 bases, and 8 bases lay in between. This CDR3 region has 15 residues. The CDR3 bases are TGTGCCAGCAGCTTAGGACGGTCTAGCACAGATACGCAGTATTTT. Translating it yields CASSLGRSSTDTQYF.

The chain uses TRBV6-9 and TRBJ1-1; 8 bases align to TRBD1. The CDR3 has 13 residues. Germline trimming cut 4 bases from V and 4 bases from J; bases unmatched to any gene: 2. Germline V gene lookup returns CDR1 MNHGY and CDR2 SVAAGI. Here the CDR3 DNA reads TGTGCCAGCAGTTTTACAGGGGGCACTGAAGCTTTCTTT. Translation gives CASSFTGGTEAFF.

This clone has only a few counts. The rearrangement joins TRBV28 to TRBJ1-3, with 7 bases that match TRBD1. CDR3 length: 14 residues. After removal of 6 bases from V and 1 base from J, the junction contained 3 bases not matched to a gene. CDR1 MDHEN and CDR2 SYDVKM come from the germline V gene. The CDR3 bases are TGTGCCAGCAGCCTCAGGGGGTCTGGAAACACCATATATTTT. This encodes CASSLRGSGNTIYF.

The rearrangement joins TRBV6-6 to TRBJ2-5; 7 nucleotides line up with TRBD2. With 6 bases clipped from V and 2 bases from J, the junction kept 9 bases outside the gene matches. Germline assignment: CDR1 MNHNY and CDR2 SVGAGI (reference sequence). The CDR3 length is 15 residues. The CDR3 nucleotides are TGTGCCAGCAGCTCCCCCGGTAGCGGGCAAGAGACCCAGTACTTC. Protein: CASSSPGSGQETQYF.

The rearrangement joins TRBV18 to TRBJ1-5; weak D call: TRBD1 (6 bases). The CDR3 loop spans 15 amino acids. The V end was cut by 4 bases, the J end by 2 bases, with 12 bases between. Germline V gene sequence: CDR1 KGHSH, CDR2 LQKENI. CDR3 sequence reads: CASSRRGIGNQPQHF. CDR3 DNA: TGTGCCAGCTCACGAAGGGGGATAGGCAATCAGCCCCAGCATTTT. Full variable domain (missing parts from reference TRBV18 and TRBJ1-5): NAGVMQNPRHLVRRRGQEARLRCSPMKGHSHVYWYRQLPEEGLKFMVYLQKENIIDESGMPKERFSAEFPKEGPSILRIQQVVRGDSAAYFCASSRRGIGNQPQHFGDGTRLSIL.

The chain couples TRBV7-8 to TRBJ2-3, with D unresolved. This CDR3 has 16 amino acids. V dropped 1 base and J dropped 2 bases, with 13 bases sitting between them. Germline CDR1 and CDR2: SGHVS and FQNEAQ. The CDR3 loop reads CASSLGPPGYTDTQYF. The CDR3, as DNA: TGTGCCAGCAGCTTAGGTCCCCCTGGCTACACAGATACGCAGTATTTT.

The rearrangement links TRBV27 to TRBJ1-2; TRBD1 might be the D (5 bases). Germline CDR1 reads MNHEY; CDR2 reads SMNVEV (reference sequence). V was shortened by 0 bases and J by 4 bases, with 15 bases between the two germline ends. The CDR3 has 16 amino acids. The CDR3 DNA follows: TGTGCCAGCAGTTTATCTCCGGGGGGGTGGACCTATGGCTACACCTTC. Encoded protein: CASSLSPGGWTYGYTF.

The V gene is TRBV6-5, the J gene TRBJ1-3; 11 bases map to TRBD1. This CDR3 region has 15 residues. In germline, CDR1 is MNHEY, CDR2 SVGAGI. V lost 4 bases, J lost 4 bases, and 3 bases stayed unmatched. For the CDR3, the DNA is TGTGCCAGCAGTTTAGGACAGGGGGCGGGAAACACCATATATTTT. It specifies CASSLGQGAGNTIYF.

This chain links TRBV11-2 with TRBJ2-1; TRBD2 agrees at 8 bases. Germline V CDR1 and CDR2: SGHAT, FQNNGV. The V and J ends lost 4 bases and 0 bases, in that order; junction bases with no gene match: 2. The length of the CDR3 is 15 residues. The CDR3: CASSYSGISYNEQFF. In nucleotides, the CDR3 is TGTGCCAGCAGCTATAGCGGGATCTCCTACAATGAGCAGTTCTTC.

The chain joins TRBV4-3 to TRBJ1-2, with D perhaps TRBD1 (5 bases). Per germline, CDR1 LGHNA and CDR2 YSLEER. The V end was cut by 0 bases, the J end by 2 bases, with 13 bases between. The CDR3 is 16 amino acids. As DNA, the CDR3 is TGCGCCAGCAGCCAAGATTTTCAGGGACGAAACTATGGCTACACCTTC. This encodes CASSQDFQGRNYGYTF.

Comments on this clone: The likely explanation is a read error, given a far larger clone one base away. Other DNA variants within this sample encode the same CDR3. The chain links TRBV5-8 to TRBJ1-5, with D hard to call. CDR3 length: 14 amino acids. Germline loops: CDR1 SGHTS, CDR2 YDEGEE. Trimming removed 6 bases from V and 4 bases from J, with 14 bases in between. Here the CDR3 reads CASIGFWSNQPQHF. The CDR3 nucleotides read TGTGCCAGCATTGGGTTTTGGAGTAATCAGCCCCAGCATTTT.

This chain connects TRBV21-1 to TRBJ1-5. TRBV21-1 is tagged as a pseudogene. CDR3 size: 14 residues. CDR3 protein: CASSPGLTNQPQHF. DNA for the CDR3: TGTGCCAGCAGCCCCGGACTGACGAATCAGCCCCAGCATTTT.

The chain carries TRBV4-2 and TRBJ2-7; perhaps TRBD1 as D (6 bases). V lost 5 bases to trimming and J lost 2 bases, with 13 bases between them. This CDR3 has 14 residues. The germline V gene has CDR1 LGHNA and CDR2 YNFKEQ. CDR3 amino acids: CASSSTDRPYEQYF. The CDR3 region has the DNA TGTGCCAGCAGCTCCACGGACAGACCCTACGAGCAGTACTTC.

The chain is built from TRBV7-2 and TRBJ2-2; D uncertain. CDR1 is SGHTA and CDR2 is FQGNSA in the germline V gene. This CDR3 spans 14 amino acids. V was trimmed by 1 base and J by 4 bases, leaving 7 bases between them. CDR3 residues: CASSLETFTGELFF. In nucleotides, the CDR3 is TGTGCCAGCAGCTTAGAGACTTTCACCGGGGAGCTGTTTTTT.

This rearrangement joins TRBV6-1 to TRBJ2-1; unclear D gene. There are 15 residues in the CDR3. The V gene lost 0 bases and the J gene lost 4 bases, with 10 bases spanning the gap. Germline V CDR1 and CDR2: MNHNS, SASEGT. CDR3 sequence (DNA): TGTGCCAGCAGTGAAGCAGTGACGGAATACAATGAGCAGTTCTTC. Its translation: CASSEAVTEYNEQFF.

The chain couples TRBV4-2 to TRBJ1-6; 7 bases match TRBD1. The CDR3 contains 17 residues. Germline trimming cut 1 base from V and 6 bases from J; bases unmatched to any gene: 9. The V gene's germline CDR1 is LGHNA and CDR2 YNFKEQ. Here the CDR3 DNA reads TGTGCCAGCAGCCAAGGACAGGGCGGGGGAGGTAATTCACCCCTCCACTTT. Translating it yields CASSQGQGGGGNSPLHF.

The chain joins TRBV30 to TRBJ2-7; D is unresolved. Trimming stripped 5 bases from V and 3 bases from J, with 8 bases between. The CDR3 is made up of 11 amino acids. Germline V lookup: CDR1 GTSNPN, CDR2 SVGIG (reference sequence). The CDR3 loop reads CAWEGSYEQYF. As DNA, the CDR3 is TGTGCCTGGGAAGGAAGCTACGAGCAGTACTTC.

The CDR3 spells CASSQGQGISYEQYF. CDR3 nucleotide sequence: TGCGCCAGCAGCCAGGGACAGGGGATTTCCTACGAGCAGTACTTC. V is TRBV5-1 and J is TRBJ2-7; 10 bases agree with TRBD1. This CDR3 is 15 amino acids long. The trim removed 4 bases at V and 1 base at J, leaving 5 bases unmatched. Germline V gene lookup returns CDR1 SGHRS and CDR2 YFSETQ. The whole variable domain, remainder taken from reference TRBV5-1 and TRBJ2-7, is KAGVTQTPRYLIKTRGQQVTLSCSPISGHRSVSWYQQTPGQGLQFLFEYFSETQRNKGNFPGRFSGRQFSNSRSEMNVSTLELGDSALYLCASSQGQGISYEQYFGPGTRLTVT.

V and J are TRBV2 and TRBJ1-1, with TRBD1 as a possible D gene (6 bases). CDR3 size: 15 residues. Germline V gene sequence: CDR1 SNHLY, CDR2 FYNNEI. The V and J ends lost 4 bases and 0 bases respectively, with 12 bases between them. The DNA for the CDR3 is TGTGCCAGCAGTGGGACAGTGAAACTGAACACTGAAGCTTTCTTT. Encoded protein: CASSGTVKLNTEAFF.

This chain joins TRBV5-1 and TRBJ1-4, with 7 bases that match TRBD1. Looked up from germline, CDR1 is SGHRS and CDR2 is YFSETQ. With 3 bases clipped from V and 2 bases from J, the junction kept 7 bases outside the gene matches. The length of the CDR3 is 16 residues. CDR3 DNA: TGCGCCAGCAGCTGGGGTGTGGGACAGACTAATGAAAAACTGTTTTTT. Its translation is CASSWGVGQTNEKLFF.